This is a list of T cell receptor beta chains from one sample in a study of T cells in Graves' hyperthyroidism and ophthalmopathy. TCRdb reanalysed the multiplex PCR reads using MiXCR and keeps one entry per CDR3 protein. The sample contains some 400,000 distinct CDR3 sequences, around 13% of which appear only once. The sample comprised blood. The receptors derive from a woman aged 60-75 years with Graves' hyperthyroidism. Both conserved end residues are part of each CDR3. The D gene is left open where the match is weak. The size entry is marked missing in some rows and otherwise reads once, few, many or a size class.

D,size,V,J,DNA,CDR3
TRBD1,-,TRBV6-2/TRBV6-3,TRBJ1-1,TGTGCCAGCAGACCGGGACAGTGGAACACTGAAGCTTTCTTT,CASRPGQWNTEAFF
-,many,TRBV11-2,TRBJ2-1,TGTGCCAGCAGCTTAGGCGGCGACAATGAGCAGTTCTTC,CASSLGGDNEQFF
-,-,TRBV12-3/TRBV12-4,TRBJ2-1,TGTGCCAGCAGTCCGCCGAACAGCTACAATGAGCAGTTCTTC,CASSPPNSYNEQFF
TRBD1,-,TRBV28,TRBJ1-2,TGTGCCAGCAGTTTTGGGTTCGGACAGGGCTATGGCTACACCTTC,CASSFGFGQGYGYTF
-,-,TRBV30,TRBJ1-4,TGTGCCTGGAGTGGGGGATTCCTTAATGAAAAACTGTTTTTT,CAWSGGFLNEKLFF
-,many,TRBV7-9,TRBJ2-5,TGTGCCAGCAGCACCTTTAAAGAGACCCAGTACTTC,CASSTFKETQYF
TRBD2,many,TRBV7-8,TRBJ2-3,TGTGCCAGCAGCAGCGGGACTCGGCATGGTCATACGCAGTATTTT,CASSSGTRHGHTQYF
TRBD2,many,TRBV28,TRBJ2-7,TGTGCCAGCAGTTTACGGCTAGCGGGATCCGAGCAGTACTTC,CASSLRLAGSEQYF
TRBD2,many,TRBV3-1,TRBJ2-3,TGTGCCACCCGGGAGACTAGCGGCACAGATACGCAGTATTTT,CATRETSGTDTQYF
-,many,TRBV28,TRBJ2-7,TGTGCCAGCAGCCGGGACCCCCTCGGCGAGCAGTACTTC,CASSRDPLGEQYF
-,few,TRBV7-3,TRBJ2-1,TGTGCCAGCAGCTTAAGTCCTTCCTCCTACAATGAGCAGTTCTTC,CASSLSPSSYNEQFF
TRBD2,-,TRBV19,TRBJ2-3,TGTGCCAGTACAGCCGGGAGGGCCTGGGATACGCAGTATTTT,CASTAGRAWDTQYF
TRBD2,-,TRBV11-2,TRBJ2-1,TGTGCCAGCAGACGACTAGCGGGAGGCCGCGATGAGCAGTTCTTC,CASRRLAGGRDEQFF
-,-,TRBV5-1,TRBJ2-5,TGCGCCAGCAGTAATAACCGGCCTAACCAAGAGACCCAGTACTTC,CASSNNRPNQETQYF
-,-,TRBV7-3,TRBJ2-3,TGTGCCAGCAGCTTATCGGGGGTTATGACAGATACGCAGTATTTT,CASSLSGVMTDTQYF